This T cell receptor beta chain was recorded in a study of blood T cells in healthy people across ages. At the level of the study: In model experiments, template switching was able to capture about one barcoded beta molecule for every two T cells that were present.

PCR was performed a second time for roughly 7 to 12 cycles using a sample-barcoded 5' primer and a J-beta primer mix. TCRdb re-analysed the 5' RACE reads in MiXCR, keeping a single row per CDR3 protein. The sample lists some 760,000 distinct CDR3 sequences, approximately 25% occurring once. Study-wide points: Diversity of TCR beta per million T cells declined in a roughly linear way with age.

To note about this clonotype: What it binds is unknown.

These data were likewise used in another study, on T cells of mothers and their children.

The sequencing sample was made of blood. This clonotype originated in a boy between 10 and 17 years old in good health.

The CDR3 DNA reads TGTGCCAGCAGTCCCTTCTTGCCACCCGGAGAGACCCAGTACTTC. This translates into CASSPFLPPGETQYF. The chain combines TRBV12-3 or TRBV12-4 with TRBJ2-5; no clear D gene. CDR3 length: 15 residues. Trimming took 5 bases from V and 4 from J, leaving 17 bases between them.